The clone carrying this T cell receptor (beta chain) was picked up many times. Its antigen is undetermined. The sample's time point: newly diagnosed GD, antithyroid drugs for less than 3 months. Extracted PBMC RNA gave rise to the TCR library. The data derive from a study of regulatory T cells in long-lasting Graves disease. Study results and caveats: Persistent disease showed a preference for TRBV28, TRBJ1-2 and TRBJ2-5. Persistent patients shared some 2,900 public clonotypes among themselves. Newly diagnosed patients shared fewer, at some 970.

Researchers made TCR beta libraries by using iRepertoire HTBI primers and running Arm-PCR on CDR3 regions. MiXCR, applied by TCRdb to the multiplex PCR reads, yields one record per CDR3 protein. The sample contains approximately 360,000 distinct CDR3 sequences, 12% of which appear only once. The CDR3 contains 19 residues. In germline, CDR1 is MNHEY, CDR2 SVGEGT. The ends were cut back, 0 bases at V and 5 bases at J, with 25 bases in the middle. These same records also appear under a second study, on T cells in Graves' hyperthyroidism and ophthalmopathy. That paper states: TCR CDR3 regions were first amplified by RT-PCR with HTBI primers. Blood also showed most of the thyroid clonotypes that were expanded above 0.001.

The V call is TRBV6-2 or TRBV6-3, the J call TRBJ2-5, with D possibly being TRBD1 (6 bases). The specimen comprised peripheral blood mononuclear cells (PBMCs), sampled at new diagnosis, from a patient treated with antithyroid drugs. The TCR sequence derives from a woman aged 18-29 years with Graves disease. CDR3 nucleotides: TGTGCCAGCAGTTACTCCCGGGGACACCCGTTCGGGGCGAAGGAGACCCAGTACTTC. Amino acids: CASSYSRGHPFGAKETQYF.